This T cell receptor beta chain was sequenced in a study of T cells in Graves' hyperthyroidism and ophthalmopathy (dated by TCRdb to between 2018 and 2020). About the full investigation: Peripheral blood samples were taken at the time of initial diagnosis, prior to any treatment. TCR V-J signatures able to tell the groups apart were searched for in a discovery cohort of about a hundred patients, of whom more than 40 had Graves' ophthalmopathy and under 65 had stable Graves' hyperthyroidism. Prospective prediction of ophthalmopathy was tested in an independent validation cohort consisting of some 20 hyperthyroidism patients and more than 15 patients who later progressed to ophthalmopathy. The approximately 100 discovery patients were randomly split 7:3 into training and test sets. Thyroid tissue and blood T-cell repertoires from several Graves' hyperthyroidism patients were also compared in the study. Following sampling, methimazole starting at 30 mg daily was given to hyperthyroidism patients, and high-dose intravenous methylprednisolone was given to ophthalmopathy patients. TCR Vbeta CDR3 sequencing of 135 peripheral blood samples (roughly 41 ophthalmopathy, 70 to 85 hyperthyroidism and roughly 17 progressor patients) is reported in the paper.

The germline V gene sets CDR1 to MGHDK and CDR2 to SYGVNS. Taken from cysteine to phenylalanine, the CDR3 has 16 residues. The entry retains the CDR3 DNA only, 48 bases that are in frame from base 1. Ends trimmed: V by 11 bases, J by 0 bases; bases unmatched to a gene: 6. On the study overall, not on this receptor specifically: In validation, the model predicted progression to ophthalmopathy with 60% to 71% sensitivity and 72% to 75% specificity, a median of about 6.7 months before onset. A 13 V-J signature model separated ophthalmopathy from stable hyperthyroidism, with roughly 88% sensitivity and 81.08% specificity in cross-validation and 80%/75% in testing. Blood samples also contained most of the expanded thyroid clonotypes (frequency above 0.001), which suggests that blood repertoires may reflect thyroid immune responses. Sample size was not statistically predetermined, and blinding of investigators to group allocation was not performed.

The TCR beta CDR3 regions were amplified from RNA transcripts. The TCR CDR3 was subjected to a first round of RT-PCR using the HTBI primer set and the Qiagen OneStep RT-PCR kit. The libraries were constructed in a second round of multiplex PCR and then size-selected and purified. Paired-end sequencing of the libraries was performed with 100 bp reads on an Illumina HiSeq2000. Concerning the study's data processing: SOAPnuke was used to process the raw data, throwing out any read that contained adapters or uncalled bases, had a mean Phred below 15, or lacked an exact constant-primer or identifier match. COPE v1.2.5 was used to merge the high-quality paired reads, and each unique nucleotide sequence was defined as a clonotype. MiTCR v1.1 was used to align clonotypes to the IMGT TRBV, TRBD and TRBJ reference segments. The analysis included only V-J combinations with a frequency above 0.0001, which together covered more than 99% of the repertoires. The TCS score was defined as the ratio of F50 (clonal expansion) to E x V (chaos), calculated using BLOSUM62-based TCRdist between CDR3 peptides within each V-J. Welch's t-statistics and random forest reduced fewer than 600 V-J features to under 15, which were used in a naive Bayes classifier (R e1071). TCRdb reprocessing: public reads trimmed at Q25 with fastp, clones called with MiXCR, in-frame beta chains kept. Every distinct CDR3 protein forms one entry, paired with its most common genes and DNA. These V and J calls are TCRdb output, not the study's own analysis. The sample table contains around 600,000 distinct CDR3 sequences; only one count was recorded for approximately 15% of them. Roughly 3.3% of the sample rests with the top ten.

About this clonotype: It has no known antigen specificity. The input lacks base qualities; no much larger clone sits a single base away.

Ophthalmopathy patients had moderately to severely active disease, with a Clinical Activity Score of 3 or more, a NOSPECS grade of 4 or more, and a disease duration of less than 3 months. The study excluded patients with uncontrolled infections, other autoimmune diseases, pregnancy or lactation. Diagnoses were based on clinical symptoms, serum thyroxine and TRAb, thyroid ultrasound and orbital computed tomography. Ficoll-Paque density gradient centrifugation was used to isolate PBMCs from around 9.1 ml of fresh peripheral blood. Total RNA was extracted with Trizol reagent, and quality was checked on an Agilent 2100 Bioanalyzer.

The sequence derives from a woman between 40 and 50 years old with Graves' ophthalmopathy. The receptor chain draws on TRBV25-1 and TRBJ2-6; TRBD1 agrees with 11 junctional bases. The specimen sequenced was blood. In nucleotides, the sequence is TGTGCCTCGGGACAGGGGGGCTTCTCTGGGGCCAACGTCCTGACTTTC. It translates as CASGQGGFSGANVLTF.